The 27 T cell receptor beta chains listed next were all sequenced from one sample in a study of blood T cell repertoires in COVID-19. Sequencing used immunoSEQ multiplex PCR; TCRdb keeps in-frame clones, though not all of them. The sample has 300,000 or so clones, about four fifths seen once; the top ten hold 0.95% to 1.5%. What was sequenced was peripheral blood. The receptors stem from a woman between 50 and 59 years old with acute or convalescent COVID-19.

With regard to this clone: At one of its ends the junction is not consistent with the germline gene, which may arise from a read error. The chain combines TRBV24-1 with TRBJ2-3, with 9 bases that match TRBD1. The CDR3 has 14 amino acids. The germline V gene encodes CDR1 KGHDR and CDR2 SFDVKD. CDR3 residues: CTTMTGGGTDTQYF. As DNA, the CDR3 is TGTACCACCATGACAGGGGGGGGCACAGATACGCAGTATTTT.

This rearrangement joins TRBV24-1 to TRBJ2-2, with D maybe TRBD2 (5 bases). The CDR3 contains 12 residues. Trimming removed 7 bases at V and 7 bases at J, with 9 bases between. Germline V gene sequence: CDR1 KGHDR, CDR2 SFDVKD. The CDR3 bases are TGTGCCACCAGAATAGAGGGCGGGGAGCTGTTTTTT. Amino acids: CATRIEGGELFF.

The V call is TRBV12-3 or TRBV12-4, the J call TRBJ1-2; a weak D match, TRBD1 (6 bases). V lost 5 bases to trimming and J lost 7 bases, with 11 bases between them. This CDR3 is 12 amino acids long. CDR3 residues: CASSQGSSGYTF. The CDR3, as DNA: TGTGCCAGCAGTCAGGGGAGTTCTGGCTACACCTTC.

The gene calls are TRBV10-1 and TRBJ1-3, with D possibly being TRBD1 (6 bases). V lost 9 bases, J lost 8 bases, and 20 bases lay in between. Germline lookup yields CDR1 WNHNN and CDR2 SYGVQD (reference sequence). This CDR3 is built from 14 residues. The CDR3 protein is CASTGTLNEDTIYF. The CDR3 nucleotides are TGCGCCAGTACCGGGACACTCAACGAGGACACCATATATTTT.

This chain joins TRBV4-1 and TRBJ1-5; 7 bases align to TRBD1. CDR1 MGHRA and CDR2 YSYEKL come from the germline V gene. V gave up 1 base and J gave up 6 bases; unmatched junction bases: 3. This CDR3 contains 14 residues. The DNA for the CDR3 is TGCGCCAGCAGCCAAGTGACAGGGCTTCAGCCCCAGCATTTT. Residues: CASSQVTGLQPQHF.

The chain has TRBV2 and TRBJ1-6; a weak D match, TRBD1 (6 bases). Germline CDR1 reads SNHLY; CDR2 reads FYNNEI. This CDR3 spans 15 amino acids. With 2 bases removed from V and 6 bases from J, the gap between germline ends came to 11 bases. The chain's CDR3 is CASSERVQGNSPLHF. The CDR3 DNA reads TGTGCCAGCAGTGAAAGAGTACAGGGTAATTCACCCCTCCACTTT.

The chain carries TRBV10-3 and TRBJ2-5, with 10 nucleotides matching TRBD1. V gave up 6 bases and J gave up 2 bases; unmatched junction bases: 3. The CDR3 totals 14 residues. Germline V CDR1 and CDR2: ENHRY, SYGVKD. The CDR3 spells CAIRGQGVQETQYF. The CDR3 DNA reads TGTGCCATCAGAGGACAGGGGGTACAAGAGACCCAGTACTTC.

This clone was observed a single time. J is TRBJ1-1 and V is TRBV4-2; the D is unclear. V was pared by 3 bases and J by 1 base, with 9 bases between. CDR3 length equals 14 residues. Germline V CDR1 and CDR2: LGHNA, YNFKEQ. CDR3 amino acids: CASSQQETNTEAFF. The CDR3 region has the DNA TGTGCCAGCAGCCAGCAGGAAACGAACACTGAAGCTTTCTTT.

As concerns this clone: A junction end diverges from the germline sequence, so it may reflect a read error. This chain joins TRBV10-3 and TRBJ1-6; D uncertain. The CDR3 sequence is 13 residues long. Looked up from germline, CDR1 is ENHRY and CDR2 is SYGVKD. CDR3 nucleotides: TGTGCCATCAGTGAGTCCTCTAATTCACCCCTCCACTTT. Protein product: CAISESSNSPLHF.

The chain employs TRBV2 and TRBJ1-5; D is ambiguous. The germline gives CDR1 SNHLY, CDR2 FYNNEI. V lost 4 bases and J lost 0, with 10 bases in between. The CDR3 runs 15 residues. CDR3 loop: CASSAEGLSNQPQHF. CDR3 DNA: TGTGCCAGCAGTGCGGAGGGTCTTAGCAATCAGCCCCAGCATTTT.

This rearrangement joins TRBV5-4 to TRBJ2-7, with D possibly TRBD2 on 5 matching bases. V dropped 0 bases and J dropped 3 bases, with 10 bases sitting between them. In germline, CDR1 is SGHNT, CDR2 YYREEE (reference sequence). The CDR3 has 14 residues. CDR3 DNA: TGTGCCAGCAGCTTGGAAGCGGCCAACTACGAGCAGTACTTC. Translating gives CASSLEAANYEQYF.

In its sample, this clone was seen once. The chain combines TRBV14 with TRBJ1-1, with D maybe TRBD1 (6 bases). The ends were cut back, 0 bases at V and 5 bases at J, with 13 bases in the middle. The germline CDR1 and CDR2 sequences are SGHDN and FVKESK. This CDR3 is 15 amino acids long. CDR3 nucleotides: TGTGCCAGCAGCCAAGAGGGGGCTCTCGAAACTGAAGCTTTCTTT. Amino acids: CASSQEGALETEAFF.

This chain joins TRBV6-5 and TRBJ1-2, with 12 bases that match TRBD1. Looked up from germline, CDR1 is MNHEY and CDR2 is SVGAGI. The CDR3 covers 13 residues. With 7 bases clipped from V and 8 bases from J, the junction kept 5 bases outside the gene matches. The chain's CDR3 is CASNGDRGRGYTF. CDR3 coding DNA: TGTGCCAGCAATGGGGACAGGGGGCGCGGCTACACCTTC.

The J gene is TRBJ1-4, the V gene TRBV3-1 (or the pseudogene TRBV3-2); no clear D gene. V lost 3 bases, J lost 12 bases, and 11 bases lay in between. This CDR3 is built from 12 residues. Germline CDR1 LGHDT, CDR2 YNNKEL (reference sequence). CDR3 region: CASSHLSGELFF. The CDR3 coding sequence is TGTGCCAGCAGCCACCTCTCCGGAGAACTGTTTTTT.

V and J are TRBV7-9 and TRBJ2-5; D is ambiguous. CDR1 is SEHNR and CDR2 is FQNEAQ in the germline V gene (reference sequence). The V gene lost 1 base and the J gene lost 5 bases, with 8 bases spanning the gap. The CDR3 extends over 13 amino acids. CDR3 sequence: CASSLDISETQYF. The CDR3 bases are TGTGCCAGCAGCTTAGATATATCGGAGACCCAGTACTTC.

This clone was found a few times. This chain joins TRBV5-1 and TRBJ1-1; the match to TRBD1 covers 12 bases. The CDR3 totals 17 residues. Germline CDR1 and CDR2: SGHRS and YFSETQ. J gave up 3 bases and V 4 bases, and 10 bases lay outside the gene matches. This CDR3 reads CASSPRRDRGRDTEAFF. The CDR3 nucleotides are TGCGCCAGCAGCCCACGCCGGGACAGGGGGCGCGACACTGAAGCTTTCTTT.

The chain recombines TRBV29-1 with TRBJ1-2, with 8 bases lining up with TRBD1. With 4 bases clipped from V and 3 bases from J, the junction kept 4 bases outside the gene matches. The CDR3 consists of 13 residues. The germline V gene encodes CDR1 SQVTM and CDR2 ANQGSEA. The DNA of the CDR3 is TGCAGCGTTGGGGTGGGACAGGACTATGGCTACACCTTC. The encoded protein is CSVGVGQDYGYTF.

For this clone: This sample includes further DNA sequences coding for the same CDR3. The rearrangement joins TRBV5-1 to TRBJ2-1; no clear D gene. The CDR3 is made up of 14 amino acids. V lost 2 bases and J lost 0, with 6 bases in between. Germline V gene sequence: CDR1 SGHRS, CDR2 YFSETQ. In DNA, the CDR3 is TGCGCCAGCAGCTTCCCGTCCTCCTACAATGAGCAGTTCTTC. Protein sequence: CASSFPSSYNEQFF. Supplemented by reference TRBV5-1 and TRBJ2-1, the full variable domain reads KAGVTQTPRYLIKTRGQQVTLSCSPISGHRSVSWYQQTPGQGLQFLFEYFSETQRNKGNFPGRFSGRQFSNSRSEMNVSTLELGDSALYLCASSFPSSYNEQFFGPGTRLTVL.

The gene calls are TRBV4-1 and TRBJ2-6, with D possibly matching TRBD1 (5 bases). The V gene lost 3 bases and the J gene lost 0 bases, with 9 bases spanning the gap. Looked up from germline, CDR1 is MGHRA and CDR2 is YSYEKL. There are 16 residues in the CDR3. In DNA, the CDR3 is TGCGCCAGCAGCCACAGGGTTGTCTCTGGGGCCAACGTCCTGACTTTC. It translates to CASSHRVVSGANVLTF.

This clone came up once. The chain couples TRBV19 to TRBJ2-1; tentatively, D is TRBD2 (7 bases). The V and J ends lost 11 bases and 8 bases respectively, with 19 bases between them. This CDR3 is built from 13 residues. CDR1 is LNHDA and CDR2 is SQIVND in the germline V gene (reference sequence). The CDR3 DNA is TGTGCCGTGGGGGGGCAGGTAGCCGATGAGCAGTTCTTC. As protein: CAVGGQVADEQFF.

The rearrangement joins TRBV7-6 to TRBJ1-1; 7 bases agree with TRBD1. The germline V gene encodes CDR1 SGHVS and CDR2 FNYEAQ. This CDR3 has 15 amino acids. The V segment lost 9 bases and the J segment 0 bases; nucleotides outside the gene matches: 10. DNA for the CDR3: TGTGCCAGTGGGTTTGGAGGGGGCATGAACACTGAAGCTTTCTTT. It translates to CASGFGGGMNTEAFF.

The table lists this clone with a count of one. The rearrangement uses TRBV6-1 and TRBJ1-1, with 9 bases matching TRBD1. This CDR3 has 14 residues. The ends lost 4 bases at V and 10 bases at J; junction bases unmatched: 10. Germline V CDR1 and CDR2: MNHNS, SASEGT. The CDR3 spells CASSVGTGFLLAFF. The CDR3 nucleotides read TGTGCCAGCAGTGTAGGGACAGGGTTTTTACTAGCTTTCTTT.

V and J are TRBV5-1 and TRBJ2-7; 7 bases agree with TRBD2. The CDR3 consists of 14 residues. Germline CDR1 and CDR2: SGHRS and YFSETQ. J gave up 5 bases and V 0 bases, and 5 bases lay outside the gene matches. CDR3 in amino acids: CASSLDMGGDEQYV. The CDR3 DNA reads TGCGCCAGCAGCTTGGATATGGGAGGGGACGAGCAGTACGTC.

The chain carries TRBV6-5 and TRBJ1-3, with no clear D. Germline V gives CDR1 MNHEY, CDR2 SVGAGI. CDR3 length: 13 amino acids. V lost 7 bases to trimming and J lost 3 bases, with 10 bases between them. The DNA for the CDR3 is TGTGCCAGCACCCAGACTGTTGGAAACACCATATATTTT. This gives the protein CASTQTVGNTIYF.

CDR3 coding DNA: TGCGCCAGCAGCCCTCTCGGACAGGGGGCTTTCTTT. It yields the protein CASSPLGQGAFF. The chain joins TRBV4-1 to TRBJ1-1, with TRBD1 matching 9 bases. CDR3 length: 12 residues. Germline CDR1 and CDR2: MGHRA and YSYEKL. Germline trimming cut 4 bases from V and 11 bases from J; bases unmatched to any gene: 5.

Of note for this clone: Other DNA sequences from this sample encode an identical CDR3 as well. V usage is TRBV7-9 and J usage is TRBJ1-1, with D unclear. The CDR3 runs 14 residues. V was shortened by 0 bases and J by 1 base, with 6 bases between the two germline ends. Germline V gene sequence: CDR1 SEHNR, CDR2 FQNEAQ (reference sequence). The CDR3 DNA sequence: TGTGCCAGCAGCTTAGCGGCCCAGAACACTGAAGCTTTCTTT. The encoded protein is CASSLAAQNTEAFF. Drawing the rest from reference TRBV7-9 and TRBJ1-1, the complete variable domain is DTGVSQNPRHKITKRGQNVTFRCDPISEHNRLYWYRQTLGQGPEFLTYFQNEAQLEKSRLLSDRFSAERPKGSFSTLEIQRTEQGDSAMYLCASSLAAQNTEAFFGQGTRLTVV.

The chain carries TRBV19 and TRBJ2-3, with a tentative D call TRBD2 (6 bases). The length of the CDR3 is 14 residues. Trimming stripped 6 bases from V and 5 bases from J, with 15 bases between. Per the germline V gene, CDR1 is LNHDA and CDR2 is SQIVND (reference sequence). The CDR3 nucleotides read TGTGCCAGTAGGGGGGGAGTCGGTGGAGATACGCAGTATTTT. It is translated as CASRGGVGGDTQYF. Combining the CDR3 with reference TRBV19 and TRBJ2-3 gives the whole variable domain DGGITQSPKYLFRKEGQNVTLSCEQNLNHDAMYWYRQDPGQGLRLIYYSQIVNDFQKGDIAEGYSVSREKKESFPLTVTSAQKNPTAFYLCASRGGVGGDTQYFGPGTRLTVL.